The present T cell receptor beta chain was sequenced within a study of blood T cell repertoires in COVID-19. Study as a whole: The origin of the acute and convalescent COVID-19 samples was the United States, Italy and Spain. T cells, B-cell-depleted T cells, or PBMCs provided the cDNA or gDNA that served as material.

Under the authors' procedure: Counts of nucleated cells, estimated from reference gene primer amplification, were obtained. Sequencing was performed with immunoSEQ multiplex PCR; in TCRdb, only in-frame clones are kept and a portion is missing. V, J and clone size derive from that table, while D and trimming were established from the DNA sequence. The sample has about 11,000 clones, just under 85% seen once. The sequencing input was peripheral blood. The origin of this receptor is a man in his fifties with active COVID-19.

Here the CDR3 DNA reads TGTGCCAGCAGCCCCCTTGACAACTCCGGGGAGCTGTTTTTT. Amino acids: CASSPLDNSGELFF. This chain uses TRBV4-2 with TRBJ2-2; D is ambiguous. The V end lost 4 bases, the J end lost 6 bases, and 12 bases lay between the germline ends. Germline V gene data show CDR1 as LGHNA and CDR2 as YNFKEQ. The CDR3 length is 14 residues.